Below, 6 T cell receptor beta chains from the same sample are listed, as sequenced in a study of T cell changes during pregnancy in multiple sclerosis. Clones were read by immunoSEQ multiplex PCR, and TCRdb kept only the in-frame ones, dropping some. The sample includes more than 55,000 clones, around 93% of them seen just once. This specimen consisted of peripheral blood, obtained after pregnancy. The receptors were sampled from a female donor in good health, enrolled as a control in a pregnancy study.

J is TRBJ2-3 and V is TRBV28, with D uncertain. Trimming took off 3 bases at V and 0 bases at J, with 7 bases between the two ends. Germline lookup yields CDR1 MDHEN and CDR2 SYDVKM. CDR3 length equals 14 residues. The chain's CDR3 is CASSLAGSTDTQYF. Here the CDR3 DNA reads TGTGCCAGCAGTTTGGCCGGGAGCACAGATACGCAGTATTTT.

The chain has TRBV7-9 and TRBJ2-4; TRBD1 matches at 7 bases. The V gene end was trimmed by 5 bases and the J gene end by 7 bases; junction bases not matched to a gene: 2. The CDR3 has 12 residues. Germline V gene sequence: CDR1 SEHNR, CDR2 FQNEAQ (reference sequence). The CDR3 loop reads CASSPGQNIQYF. CDR3 DNA: TGTGCCAGCAGCCCGGGACAGAACATTCAGTACTTC.

The rearrangement joins TRBV28 to TRBJ2-3, with TRBD2 matching over 11 bases. Trimming at V came to 6 bases and at J to 1 base, leaving 6 bases not matched to a gene. This CDR3 has 16 residues. Germline lookup yields CDR1 MDHEN and CDR2 SYDVKM. The CDR3 coding sequence is TGTGCCAGCAGCCCTCCGGGACTAGCGGGCACAGATACGCAGTATTTT. It is translated as CASSPPGLAGTDTQYF.

This clone was detected a few times. The chain employs TRBV18 and TRBJ1-4; no firm D call. CDR3 length equals 11 residues. The ends were cut back, 6 bases at V and 11 bases at J, with 10 bases in the middle. Germline-derived CDR1 and CDR2 are KGHSH and LQKENI. The CDR3 DNA follows: TGTGCCAGCTCCCGCGAACGGAAACTGTTTTTT. Translating it yields CASSRERKLFF.

CDR3 protein: CSVDSGRRTDTQYF. The CDR3 nucleotides read TGCAGCGTTGATTCGGGGAGGAGGACAGATACGCAGTATTTT. The chain recombines TRBV29-1 with TRBJ2-3; a weak D match, TRBD2 (6 bases). The CDR3 spans 14 residues. V dropped 3 bases and J dropped 3 bases, with 13 bases sitting between them. Germline V gives CDR1 SQVTM, CDR2 ANQGSEA.

V is TRBV15 and J is TRBJ2-1; TRBD2 aligns across 13 bases. V shed 1 base, J shed 4 bases, and the junction held 1 base outside the gene matches. Looked up from germline, CDR1 is LNHNV and CDR2 is YYDKDF (reference sequence). The CDR3 runs to 16 residues. CDR3 DNA: TGTGCCACCAGCAGAGGACTAGCGGGAGGTTACAATGAGCAGTTCTTC. Protein: CATSRGLAGGYNEQFF.